This record looks at one T cell receptor (beta chain) sequence and its context. Its antigen is unidentified. The sample belongs to a study of cytomegalovirus exposure and HLA in healthy donors. The study's findings and limits: In presence/absence analyses, roughly uniform sequencing depth across donors was assumed. Specificity for CMV antigens was confirmed in vitro for a few of the CMV-associated chains. A link between a missense DCLRE1C variant and TCR beta V- and J-gene trimming emerged from a later analysis. Reportedly, HLA-A and HLA-B alleles of most subjects were accurately predicted from TCR beta.

60 Vbeta and 13 Jbeta primers were used in PCR. TCRdb keeps only in-frame clones here, not all; method: immunoSEQ multiplex PCR. The profile shows over 100,000 clones, roughly 89% of them singletons. V shed 1 base, J shed 0 bases, and the junction held 4 bases outside the gene matches. The CDR3 loop spans 17 amino acids. Germline loops: CDR1 LNHDA, CDR2 SQIVND (reference sequence). The receptor's source is a woman in her 30s in good health and CMV-seronegative. The sequenced sample was PBMCs. The chain links TRBV19 to TRBJ2-3; 10 nucleotides line up with TRBD2. The CDR3 loop is CASSIASLAGSTDTQYF. The CDR3, as DNA: TGTGCCAGTAGTATAGCCTCACTAGCGGGGAGCACAGATACGCAGTATTTT.